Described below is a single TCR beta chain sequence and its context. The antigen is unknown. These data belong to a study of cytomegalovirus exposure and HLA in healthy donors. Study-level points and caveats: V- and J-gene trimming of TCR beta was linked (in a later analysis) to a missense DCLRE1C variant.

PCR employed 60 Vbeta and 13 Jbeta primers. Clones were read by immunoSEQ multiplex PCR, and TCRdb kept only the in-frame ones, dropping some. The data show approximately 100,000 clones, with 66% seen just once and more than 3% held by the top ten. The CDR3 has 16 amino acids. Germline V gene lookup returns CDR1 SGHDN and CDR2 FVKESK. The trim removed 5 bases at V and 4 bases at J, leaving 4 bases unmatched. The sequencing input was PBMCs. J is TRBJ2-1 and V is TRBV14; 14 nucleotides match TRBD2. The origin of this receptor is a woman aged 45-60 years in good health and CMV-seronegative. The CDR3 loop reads CASSFGTSGGYNEQFF. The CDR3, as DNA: TGTGCCAGCAGCTTTGGGACTAGCGGGGGATACAATGAGCAGTTCTTC.